The rows below give T cell receptor beta chains drawn from one sample of a study of blood T cell repertoires in COVID-19. The protocol was immunoSEQ multiplex PCR, while the TCRdb copy is restricted to in-frame clones and leaves out a portion. The repertoire has over 150,000 clones, approximately 89% of them found once; the top ten carry more than 5%. The sequenced material came from PBMCs or T cells enriched from blood (not recorded which). These receptors were taken from a man aged 40-49 years who had recovered from COVID-19. Each CDR3 is given with its conserved first and last residue. The order of the fields is V gene, J gene, clone size, D gene, CDR3 DNA, CDR3 protein. A D gene is named only where the DNA matches it firmly. Clone size is not always given. Where it is, it says once, few, many or a class for expanded clones.

v_call: TRBV6-6; j_call: TRBJ1-2; clone_size: NA; d_call: NA; cdr3_nt: TGTGCCAGCAGTCCCACCGGGGGGGCGTATGGCTACACCTTC; cdr3_aa: CASSPTGGAYGYTF
v_call: TRBV9; j_call: TRBJ2-5; clone_size: NA; d_call: NA; cdr3_nt: TGTGCCAGCAGCGTGTTCGGACAGCAAGAGACCCAGTACTTC; cdr3_aa: CASSVFGQQETQYF
v_call: TRBV30; j_call: TRBJ1-2; clone_size: once; d_call: NA; cdr3_nt: TGTGCCTGGAGTGTTCAATCCCACTATGGCTACACCTTC; cdr3_aa: CAWSVQSHYGYTF
v_call: TRBV28; j_call: TRBJ2-6; clone_size: NA; d_call: TRBD1; cdr3_nt: TGTGCCAGCAGTTTAAGCGGGACAGGGGGAGTCTCTGGGGCCAACGTCCTGACTTTC; cdr3_aa: CASSLSGTGGVSGANVLTF
v_call: TRBV3-1/TRBV3-2; j_call: TRBJ2-2; clone_size: NA; d_call: NA; cdr3_nt: TGTGCCAGCAGCCCGACAGGGACTCCTAACACCGGGGAGCTGTTTTTT; cdr3_aa: CASSPTGTPNTGELFF
v_call: TRBV3-1/TRBV3-2; j_call: TRBJ1-2; clone_size: NA; d_call: NA; cdr3_nt: TGTGCCAGCAGCCAAGACAGGGGATATGGCTACACCTTC; cdr3_aa: CASSQDRGYGYTF
v_call: TRBV6-5; j_call: TRBJ2-1; clone_size: NA; d_call: NA; cdr3_nt: TGTGCCAGCAGACGTGACTCGTTTGAGCAGTTCTTC; cdr3_aa: CASRRDSFEQFF
v_call: TRBV28; j_call: TRBJ2-7; clone_size: NA; d_call: TRBD1; cdr3_nt: TGTGCCAGCAGTTCACGACAGGGTGGCACCTACGAGCAGTACTTC; cdr3_aa: CASSSRQGGTYEQYF
v_call: TRBV5-6; j_call: TRBJ1-5; clone_size: few; d_call: NA; cdr3_nt: TGTGCCAGCAGCTTGGGGTTCGGCGGGGGCAATCAGCCCCAGCATTTT; cdr3_aa: CASSLGFGGGNQPQHF
v_call: TRBV4-1; j_call: TRBJ2-3; clone_size: NA; d_call: TRBD2; cdr3_nt: TGCGCCAGCAGCCAAGATAAAATGGGGCTAGCGGGGGCAACTAGCACAGATACGCAGTATTTT; cdr3_aa: CASSQDKMGLAGATSTDTQYF
v_call: TRBV24-1; j_call: TRBJ1-2; clone_size: NA; d_call: NA; cdr3_nt: TGTGCCATCGGACAGCGCTATGGCTACACCTTC; cdr3_aa: CAIGQRYGYTF
v_call: TRBV7-9; j_call: TRBJ2-7; clone_size: NA; d_call: TRBD1; cdr3_nt: TGTGCCAGCAGCTTACAAGGGACAGGGGGCTTCGAGCAGTACTTC; cdr3_aa: CASSLQGTGGFEQYF
v_call: TRBV13; j_call: TRBJ2-7; clone_size: once; d_call: TRBD1; cdr3_nt: TGTGCCAGCAGCTTTAGGGGACAGGGATATCCTAGGGCCTTTTCCTACGAGCAGTACTTC; cdr3_aa: CASSFRGQGYPRAFSYEQYF
v_call: TRBV28; j_call: TRBJ2-1; clone_size: NA; d_call: NA; cdr3_nt: TGTGCCAGCAGTTTCCCACCCGTTGGACTTACGGGTGAGCAGTTCTTC; cdr3_aa: CASSFPPVGLTGEQFF
v_call: TRBV30; j_call: TRBJ2-1; clone_size: NA; d_call: TRBD2; cdr3_nt: TGTGCCCGGCGGGGGAGCTCCTACAATGAGCAGTTCTTC; cdr3_aa: CARRGSSYNEQFF
v_call: TRBV29-1; j_call: TRBJ2-7; clone_size: NA; d_call: NA; cdr3_nt: TGCAGCGTTGTGATGGGAGACGGAGGCGAGCAGTACTTC; cdr3_aa: CSVVMGDGGEQYF
v_call: TRBV5-6; j_call: TRBJ2-5; clone_size: NA; d_call: TRBD1; cdr3_nt: TGTGCCAGCAGCCGCATGGGACAGGGCACCCAAGAGACCCAGTACTTC; cdr3_aa: CASSRMGQGTQETQYF
v_call: TRBV29-1; j_call: TRBJ1-2; clone_size: NA; d_call: TRBD1; cdr3_nt: TGCAGCTCTGGACAGGGAGAGGGCTATGGCTACACCTTC; cdr3_aa: CSSGQGEGYGYTF
v_call: TRBV7-6; j_call: TRBJ2-1; clone_size: NA; d_call: TRBD2; cdr3_nt: TGTGCCAGCAGCTTAGGGGCGGGGGGATACAATGAGCAGTTCTTC; cdr3_aa: CASSLGAGGYNEQFF
v_call: TRBV15; j_call: TRBJ1-2; clone_size: NA; d_call: TRBD1; cdr3_nt: TGTGCCACCAGCATGACAGGGGAGACCGCATATGGCTACACCTTC; cdr3_aa: CATSMTGETAYGYTF
v_call: TRBV27; j_call: TRBJ1-1; clone_size: NA; d_call: NA; cdr3_nt: TGTGCCAGCAGCCCCAGGCTTGGCGGGGGGAACACTGAAGCTTTCTTT; cdr3_aa: CASSPRLGGGNTEAFF
v_call: TRBV12-2; j_call: TRBJ1-5; clone_size: NA; d_call: NA; cdr3_nt: TGTGCAAGTCGCCCAGGGGCTCATAGCAATCAGCCCCAGCATTTT; cdr3_aa: CASRPGAHSNQPQHF
v_call: TRBV11-2; j_call: TRBJ2-2; clone_size: NA; d_call: NA; cdr3_nt: TGTGCCAGCAGCTCCACGGTCCAGGGCGGGGAGCTGTTTTTT; cdr3_aa: CASSSTVQGGELFF
v_call: TRBV5-4; j_call: TRBJ1-2; clone_size: NA; d_call: NA; cdr3_nt: TGTGCCAGCAGCCCCGACAGAAGGCCCGTCTATGGCTACACCTTC; cdr3_aa: CASSPDRRPVYGYTF
v_call: TRBV6-5; j_call: TRBJ2-3; clone_size: NA; d_call: NA; cdr3_nt: TGTGCCAGCAGTTACACAGGGACTATCACAGATACGCAGTATTTT; cdr3_aa: CASSYTGTITDTQYF
v_call: TRBV5-4; j_call: TRBJ1-3; clone_size: NA; d_call: NA; cdr3_nt: TGTGCCAGCAGCCAAGGGACACCACTAGACTCTGGAAACACCATATATTTT; cdr3_aa: CASSQGTPLDSGNTIYF
v_call: TRBV5-4; j_call: TRBJ2-7; clone_size: NA; d_call: TRBD1; cdr3_nt: TGTGCCAGCAGCTCAACCTCGGGACAGGGGGGAAGATACGAGCAGTACTTC; cdr3_aa: CASSSTSGQGGRYEQYF
v_call: TRBV5-4; j_call: TRBJ1-6; clone_size: NA; d_call: NA; cdr3_nt: TGTGCCACCCACACCCTCCAGGGAACGGGCAATTCACCCCTCCACTTT; cdr3_aa: CATHTLQGTGNSPLHF
v_call: TRBV19; j_call: TRBJ1-5; clone_size: few; d_call: NA; cdr3_nt: TGTGCCAGTAGTTTCCAGGCAGGGATCAATAATCAGCCCCAGCATTTT; cdr3_aa: CASSFQAGINNQPQHF
v_call: TRBV28; j_call: TRBJ1-5; clone_size: NA; d_call: NA; cdr3_nt: TGTGCCAGCAGTAGCCGGGAGCGCTGGAGCAATCAGCCCCAGCATTTT; cdr3_aa: CASSSRERWSNQPQHF
v_call: TRBV14; j_call: TRBJ1-2; clone_size: many; d_call: NA; cdr3_nt: TGTGCCAGCAGCCAGGTACCGTCTATCTCCGGCTACACCTTC; cdr3_aa: CASSQVPSISGYTF
v_call: TRBV6-5; j_call: TRBJ2-7; clone_size: NA; d_call: NA; cdr3_nt: TGTGCCGGCCGGGACTCCTCCTCCTACGAGCAGTACTTC; cdr3_aa: CAGRDSSSYEQYF
v_call: TRBV27; j_call: TRBJ2-7; clone_size: NA; d_call: TRBD2; cdr3_nt: TGTGCCAGCAGAAGCAGCGGGACGCACTACGAGCAGTACTTC; cdr3_aa: CASRSSGTHYEQYF
v_call: TRBV19; j_call: TRBJ1-2; clone_size: NA; d_call: NA; cdr3_nt: TGTGCCAGTAGTATCCGGGGGGACCTCTCAAACGGGGACTATGGCTACACCTTC; cdr3_aa: CASSIRGDLSNGDYGYTF
v_call: TRBV24-1; j_call: TRBJ1-2; clone_size: NA; d_call: NA; cdr3_nt: TGTGCCACCAGTGATCCTGGGACAATGGATGGCTACACCTTC; cdr3_aa: CATSDPGTMDGYTF
v_call: TRBV21-1; j_call: TRBJ1-5; clone_size: NA; d_call: NA; cdr3_nt: TGTGCCAGCCACCCGTGGGGGGGCGTTAGCAATCAGCCCCAGCATTTT; cdr3_aa: CASHPWGGVSNQPQHF
v_call: TRBV16; j_call: TRBJ1-2; clone_size: NA; d_call: TRBD1; cdr3_nt: TGTGCCAGCAGCCATCCGGGACAGGGGTTATATTTGGATGGCTACACCTTC; cdr3_aa: CASSHPGQGLYLDGYTF
v_call: TRBV3-1/TRBV3-2; j_call: TRBJ1-6; clone_size: NA; d_call: NA; cdr3_nt: TGTGCCAGCAGCCCCTGGGCGGGGGGTTCACCCCTCCACTTT; cdr3_aa: CASSPWAGGSPLHF
v_call: TRBV5-1; j_call: TRBJ1-3; clone_size: NA; d_call: NA; cdr3_nt: TGCGCCAGCAGCTTGTCCCGCGGAGCTGGAAACACCATATATTTT; cdr3_aa: CASSLSRGAGNTIYF
v_call: TRBV4-1; j_call: TRBJ1-2; clone_size: NA; d_call: TRBD1; cdr3_nt: TGCGCCAGCAGCACGGACAGGGAGAGTAACTATGGCTACACCTTC; cdr3_aa: CASSTDRESNYGYTF
v_call: TRBV3-1/TRBV3-2; j_call: TRBJ1-2; clone_size: NA; d_call: TRBD1; cdr3_nt: TGTGCCAGCAGCCGGACAGGCGCAGATGGCTACACCTTC; cdr3_aa: CASSRTGADGYTF